This T cell receptor (beta chain) was captured by sequencing in a study of beta chain features in type 1 diabetes. Whole-study findings and limits: cDNA sequencing could over-represent cells with high TCR expression.

CDR3 length: 12 residues. The V segment lost 8 bases and the J segment 4 bases; nucleotides outside the gene matches: 3. The V gene's germline CDR1 is SGHDT and CDR2 YYEEEE. This clone was seen a single time. Its antigen is not identified. Expressed TCRB transcripts got sequenced, as all isolated RNA was reverse transcribed. The repertoire was sequenced with immunoSEQ multiplex PCR; TCRdb's copy has only in-frame clones and lacks some. The table records 200,000 to 250,000 clones, over 65% of them present only once. V and J are TRBV5-6 and TRBJ2-4; TRBD1 aligns across 7 bases. This clonotype was obtained from a man aged 30 to 39 in good health. The sample taken for sequencing was naive CD4+ T cells from blood. In nucleotides, the CDR3 is TGTGCCAGTACAGGGGCAAAAAACATTCAGTACTTC. This gives the protein CASTGAKNIQYF.